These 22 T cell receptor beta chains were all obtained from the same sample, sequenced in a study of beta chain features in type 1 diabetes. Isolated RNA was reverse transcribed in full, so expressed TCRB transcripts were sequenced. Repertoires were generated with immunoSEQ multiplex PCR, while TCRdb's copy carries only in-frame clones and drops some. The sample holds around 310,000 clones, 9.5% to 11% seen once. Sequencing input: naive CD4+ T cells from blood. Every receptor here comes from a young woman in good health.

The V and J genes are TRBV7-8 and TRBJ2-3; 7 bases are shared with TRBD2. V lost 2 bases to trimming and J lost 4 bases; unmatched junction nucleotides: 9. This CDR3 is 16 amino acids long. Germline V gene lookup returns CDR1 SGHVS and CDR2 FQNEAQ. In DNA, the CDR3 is TGTGCCAGCAGCTTACGAGCAGCGGGACGCGCAGATACGCAGTATTTT. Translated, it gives CASSLRAAGRADTQYF. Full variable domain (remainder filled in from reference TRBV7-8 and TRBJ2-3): GAGVSQSPRYKVAKRGQDVALRCDPISGHVSLFWYQQALGQGPEFLTYFQNEAQLDKSGLPSDRFFAERPEGSVSTLKIQRTQQEDSAVYLCASSLRAAGRADTQYFGPGTRLTVL.

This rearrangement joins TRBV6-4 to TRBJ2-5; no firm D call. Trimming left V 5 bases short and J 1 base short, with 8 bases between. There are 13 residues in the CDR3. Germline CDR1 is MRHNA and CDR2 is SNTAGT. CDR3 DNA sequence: TGTGCCAGCAGTCTAACCACCCAAGAGACCCAGTACTTC. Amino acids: CASSLTTQETQYF.

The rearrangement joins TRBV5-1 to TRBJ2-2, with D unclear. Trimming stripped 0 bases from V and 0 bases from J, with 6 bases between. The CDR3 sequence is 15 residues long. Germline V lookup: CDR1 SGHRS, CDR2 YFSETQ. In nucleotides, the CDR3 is TGCGCCAGCAGCTTGGGATCAGCGAACACCGGGGAGCTGTTTTTT. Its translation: CASSLGSANTGELFF.

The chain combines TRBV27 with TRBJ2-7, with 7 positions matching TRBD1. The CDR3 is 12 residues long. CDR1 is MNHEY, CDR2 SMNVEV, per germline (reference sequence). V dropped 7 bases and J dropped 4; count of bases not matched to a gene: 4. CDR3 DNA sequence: TGTGCCAGCATGACAGGGATGTACGAGCAGTACTTC. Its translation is CASMTGMYEQYF.

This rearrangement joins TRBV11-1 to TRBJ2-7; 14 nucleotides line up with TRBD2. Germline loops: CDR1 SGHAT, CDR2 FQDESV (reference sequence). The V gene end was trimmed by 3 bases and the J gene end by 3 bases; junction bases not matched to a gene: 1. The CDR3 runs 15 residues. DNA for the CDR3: TGTGCCAGCAGCTTGGGACTAGCGGGAGACTACGAGCAGTACTTC. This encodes CASSLGLAGDYEQYF.

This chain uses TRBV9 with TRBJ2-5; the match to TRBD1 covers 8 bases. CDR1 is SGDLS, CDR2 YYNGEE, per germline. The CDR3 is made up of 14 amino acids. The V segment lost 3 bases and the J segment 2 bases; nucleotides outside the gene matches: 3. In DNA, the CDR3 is TGTGCCAGCAGCGCCGACAGGGGTCAAGAGACCCAGTACTTC. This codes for CASSADRGQETQYF. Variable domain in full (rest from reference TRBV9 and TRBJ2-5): DSGVTQTPKHLITATGQRVTLRCSPRSGDLSVYWYQQSLDQGLQFLIQYYNGEERAKGNILERFSAQQFPDLHSELNLSSLELGDSALYFCASSADRGQETQYFGPGTRLLVL.

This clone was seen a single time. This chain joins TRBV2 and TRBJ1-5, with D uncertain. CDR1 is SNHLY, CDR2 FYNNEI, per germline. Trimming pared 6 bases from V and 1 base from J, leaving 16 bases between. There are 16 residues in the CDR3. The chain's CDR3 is CASSPNGLRSNQPQHF. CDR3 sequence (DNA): TGTGCCAGCAGCCCCAATGGACTGAGGAGCAATCAGCCCCAGCATTTT.

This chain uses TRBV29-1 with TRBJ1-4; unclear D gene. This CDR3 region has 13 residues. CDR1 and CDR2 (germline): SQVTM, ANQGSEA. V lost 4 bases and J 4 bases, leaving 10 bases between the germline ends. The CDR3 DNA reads TGCAGCGTTGCGTTGGGAGTTAATGAAAAACTGTTTTTT. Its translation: CSVALGVNEKLFF.

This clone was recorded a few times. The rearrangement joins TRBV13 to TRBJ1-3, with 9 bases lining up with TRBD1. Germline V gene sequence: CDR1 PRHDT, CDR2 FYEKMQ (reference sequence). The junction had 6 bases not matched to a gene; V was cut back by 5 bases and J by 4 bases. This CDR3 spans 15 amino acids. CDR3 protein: CASSRQGGAGNTIYF. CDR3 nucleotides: TGTGCCAGCAGCCGACAGGGGGGGGCCGGAAACACCATATATTTT.

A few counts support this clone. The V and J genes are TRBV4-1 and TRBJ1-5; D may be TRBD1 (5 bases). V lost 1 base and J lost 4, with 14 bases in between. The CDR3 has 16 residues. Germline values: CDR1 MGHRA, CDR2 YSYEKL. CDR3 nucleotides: TGCGCCAGCAGCCAAGGTCAGGGTCCCAATAATCAGCCCCAGCATTTT. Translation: CASSQGQGPNNQPQHF.

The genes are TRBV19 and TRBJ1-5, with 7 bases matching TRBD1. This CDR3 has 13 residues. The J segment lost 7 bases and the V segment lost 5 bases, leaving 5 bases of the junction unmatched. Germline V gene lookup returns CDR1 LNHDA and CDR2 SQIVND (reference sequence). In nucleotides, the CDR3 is TGTGCCAGTAGTTTTACAGGGGAACAGCCCCAGCATTTT. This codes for CASSFTGEQPQHF.

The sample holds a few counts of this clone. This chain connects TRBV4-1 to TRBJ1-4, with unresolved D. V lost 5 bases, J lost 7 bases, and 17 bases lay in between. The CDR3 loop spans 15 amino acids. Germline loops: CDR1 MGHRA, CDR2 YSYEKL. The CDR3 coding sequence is TGCGCCAGCAGCTTCGGCGTTCCTCTAGGTGAAAAACTGTTTTTT. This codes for CASSFGVPLGEKLFF.

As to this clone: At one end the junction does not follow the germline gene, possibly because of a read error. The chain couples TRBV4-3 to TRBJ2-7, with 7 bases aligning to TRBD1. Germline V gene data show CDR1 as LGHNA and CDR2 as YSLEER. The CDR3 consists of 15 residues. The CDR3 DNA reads TGCGCCAGCAGCCAAGATGGAAGGGGGCGCAACAAAAGGCGGTTC. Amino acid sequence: CASSQDGRGRNKRRF.

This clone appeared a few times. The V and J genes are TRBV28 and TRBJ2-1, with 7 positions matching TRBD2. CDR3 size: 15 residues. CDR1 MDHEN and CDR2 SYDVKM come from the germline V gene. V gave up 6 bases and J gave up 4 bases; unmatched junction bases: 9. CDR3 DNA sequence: TGTGCCAGCAGCAGTACCGGGACTAAGTACAATGAGCAGTTCTTC. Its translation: CASSSTGTKYNEQFF.

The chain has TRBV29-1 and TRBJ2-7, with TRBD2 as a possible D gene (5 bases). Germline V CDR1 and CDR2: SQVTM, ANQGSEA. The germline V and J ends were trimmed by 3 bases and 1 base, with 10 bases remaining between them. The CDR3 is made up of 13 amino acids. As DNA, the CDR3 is TGCAGCGTTGATAGGACGGGGTCCTACGAGCAGTACTTC. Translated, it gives CSVDRTGSYEQYF.

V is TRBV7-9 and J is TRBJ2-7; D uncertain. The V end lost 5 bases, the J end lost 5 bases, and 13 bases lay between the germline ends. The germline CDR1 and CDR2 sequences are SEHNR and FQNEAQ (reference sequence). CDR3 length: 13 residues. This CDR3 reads CASSTEDPHEQYF. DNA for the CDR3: TGTGCCAGCAGCACCGAGGATCCGCACGAGCAGTACTTC.

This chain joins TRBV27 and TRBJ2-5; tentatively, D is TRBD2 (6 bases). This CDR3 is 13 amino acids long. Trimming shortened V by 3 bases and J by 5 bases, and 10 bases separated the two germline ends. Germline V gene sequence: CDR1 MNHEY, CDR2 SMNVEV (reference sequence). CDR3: CASSFTGRETQYF. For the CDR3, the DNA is TGTGCCAGCAGTTTCACTGGGAGGGAGACCCAGTACTTC.

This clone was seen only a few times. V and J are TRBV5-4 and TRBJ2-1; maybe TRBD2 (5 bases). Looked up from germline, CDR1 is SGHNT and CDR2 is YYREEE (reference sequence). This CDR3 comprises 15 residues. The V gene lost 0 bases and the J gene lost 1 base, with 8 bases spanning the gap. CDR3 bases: TGTGCCAGCAGCTTGGCGTCGGGGTCCTACAATGAGCAGTTCTTC. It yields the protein CASSLASGSYNEQFF.

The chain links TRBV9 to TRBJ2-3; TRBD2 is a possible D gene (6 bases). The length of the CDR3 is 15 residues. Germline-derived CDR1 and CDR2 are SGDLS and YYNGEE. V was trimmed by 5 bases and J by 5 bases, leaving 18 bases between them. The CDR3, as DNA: TGTGCCAGCAGTGTCCTCGGGACGGGAGAAGATACGCAGTATTTT. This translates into CASSVLGTGEDTQYF.

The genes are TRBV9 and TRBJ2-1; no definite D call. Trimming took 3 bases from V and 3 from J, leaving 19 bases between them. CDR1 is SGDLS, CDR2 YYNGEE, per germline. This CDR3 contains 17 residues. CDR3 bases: TGTGCCAGCAGCGACCCCTCCGCAGCGACCTACTACAATGAGCAGTTCTTC. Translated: CASSDPSAATYYNEQFF.

DNA of the CDR3: TGTGCCATCAGTGAGCCACTCCAAGAGACCCAGTACTTC. Protein product: CAISEPLQETQYF. The chain couples TRBV10-3 to TRBJ2-5; D is ambiguous. The CDR3 covers 13 residues. V was trimmed by 2 bases and J by 1 base, leaving 5 bases between them. Germline loops: CDR1 ENHRY, CDR2 SYGVKD.

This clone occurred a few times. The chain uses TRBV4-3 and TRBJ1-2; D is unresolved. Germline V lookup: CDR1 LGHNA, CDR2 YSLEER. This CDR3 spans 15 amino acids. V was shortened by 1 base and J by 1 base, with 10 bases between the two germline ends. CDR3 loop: CASSQGSQYNYGYTF. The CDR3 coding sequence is TGCGCCAGCAGCCAAGGGTCACAGTATAACTATGGCTACACCTTC.